These 7 T cell receptor beta chains came from one sample sequenced in a study of T cell clonotyping in hematopoietic cell transplantation. Assay: immunoSEQ multiplex PCR; the TCRdb copy retains only in-frame clones and omits some. This sample has 4,900 or so clones, with 26% found just once. Sample: peripheral blood mononuclear cells, taken 180 days after allogeneic stem cell transplant. The origin of the receptors is a male patient between 40 and 50 years old who had an allogeneic stem cell transplant from an unrelated donor, so the T cells may come from the graft donor. Some clones in this sample may be carry-over from other donors' samples.

This clone has more than one count but fewer than ten. The chain has TRBV30 and TRBJ1-4; TRBD1 is a possible D gene (5 bases). V gave up 0 bases and J gave up 7 bases, with 12 bases separating them. Germline V gene data show CDR1 as GTSNPN and CDR2 as SVGIG (reference sequence). The CDR3 loop spans 14 amino acids. The CDR3 DNA sequence: TGTGCCTGGAGTGTACGGGGCAGGGCTGAAAAACTGTTTTTT. Translating it yields CAWSVRGRAEKLFF.

Only a few counts were recorded for this clone. J is TRBJ1-1 and V is TRBV30; D not certain. V lost 3 bases to trimming and J lost 5 bases, with 16 bases between them. Germline V lookup: CDR1 GTSNPN, CDR2 SVGIG (reference sequence). CDR3 length: 14 residues. The CDR3 nucleotides are TGTGCCTGGAGGGGGATGGGAGGGATGACTGAAGCTTTCTTT. Residues: CAWRGMGGMTEAFF.

Note on this clone: One end of the junction is discordant with germline, which a read error may explain. V is TRBV7-2 and J is TRBJ1-2; a possible D gene is TRBD1 (5 bases). Germline V gene data show CDR1 as SGHTA and CDR2 as FQGNSA. The CDR3 has 13 amino acids. Written as DNA, the CDR3 is TGCGCCAGCAGCGGGGTAGGACATTATGGCTACACCTTC. Translation: CASSGVGHYGYTF.

This rearrangement joins TRBV5-6 to TRBJ1-1; no clear D. The CDR3 consists of 11 residues. V shed 5 bases and J shed 5 bases, with 7 bases lying between them. Germline V gives CDR1 SGHDT, CDR2 YYEEEE. CDR3 sequence: CASRRGTEAFF. The DNA of the CDR3 is TGTGCCAGCAGGAGAGGGACTGAAGCTTTCTTT.

This clone has only a few counts. The chain employs TRBV5-6 and TRBJ2-5; no definite D call. CDR3 length equals 15 residues. Germline V gives CDR1 SGHDT, CDR2 YYEEEE. V was cut by 4 bases and J by 5 bases, with 18 bases left in between. CDR3: CASSERPAFRETQYF. The CDR3 DNA is TGTGCCAGCAGCGAGAGGCCAGCTTTTAGGGAGACCCAGTACTTC. Variable domain in full (rest from reference TRBV5-6 and TRBJ2-5): DAGVTQSPTHLIKTRGQQVTLRCSPKSGHDTVSWYQQALGQGPQFIFQYYEEEERQRGNFPDRFSGHQFPNYSSELNVNALLLGDSALYLCASSERPAFRETQYFGPGTRLLVL.

This clone has a single count. The chain combines TRBV30 with TRBJ1-2; D not resolved. The length of the CDR3 is 15 residues. Looked up from germline, CDR1 is GTSNPN and CDR2 is SVGIG (reference sequence). V lost 0 bases and J lost 4, with 15 bases in between. The DNA of the CDR3 is TGTGCCTGGAGTGTCAGTCGGGGAGCTGTCTATGGCTACACCTTC. This encodes CAWSVSRGAVYGYTF.

The chain carries TRBV27 and TRBJ1-6; D might be TRBD1 (6 bases). Trimming removed 5 bases at V and 7 bases at J, with 18 bases between. Germline CDR1 MNHEY, CDR2 SMNVEV (reference sequence). CDR3 length: 16 amino acids. DNA of the CDR3: TGTGCCAGCAGTACGAGGGGGAGGCCCTGGAATTCACCCCTCCACTTT. The encoded protein is CASSTRGRPWNSPLHF.